This TCR beta chain was identified during a study of PD-L1 blockade in urothelial cancer (dated by TCRdb to between 2016 and 2019). With respect to the entire study: Therapy was started at some point between 2014 and 2016 for all patients, and atezolizumab 1,200 mg was administered intravenously every 3 weeks. Blood samples gave median yields of approximately 130,000 T cells and approximately 80,000 unique TCRs, along with a median clonality of 0.080. Patients had an ECOG performance status of 0 or 1 and had received between 0 and 3 prior chemotherapy regimens. In the same patients, pretreatment tumors underwent whole exome sequencing and RNA sequencing in addition to TCR sequencing. Twenty-nine patients had pretreatment blood TCR-seq, roughly 25 had at least one posttreatment blood collection, and roughly 25 had tumor TCR-seq. About 10 patients reached durable clinical benefit, while some 20 patients did not. Pretreatment tumor samples, along with matched peripheral blood serially collected before and after atezolizumab treatment, were subjected to TCR sequencing. Blood samples were analyzed at two time points: 3 weeks after treatment start (second dose) and 6 weeks after treatment start. Durable clinical benefit meant progression-free survival longer than 6 months, and TCR features were also tested against progression-free and overall survival. An exploratory multi-omic analysis was conducted of the somatic, immune and clinical correlates of response to PD-L1 blockade with atezolizumab in urothelial cancer. About 90% of the 29 patients were males with bladder-origin urothelial cancer, and 18 of 29 reported a prior smoking history.

This clone was counted a single time. Its cognate antigen has yet to be identified. The record has no base qualities; no much larger clone is one base away. CDR1 and CDR2 are drawn from the germline V gene (reference sequence): LNHNV, YYDKDF. The CDR3 measures 15 amino acids from cysteine to phenylalanine. Only the CDR3 part of the read is kept: 45 bases, read in frame from the first base. For this chain, trimming is 5 bases at the V end and 1 base at the J end, and the number of junction bases without a gene match is 5. A cohort of some 29 patients with locally advanced or metastatic urothelial carcinoma, treated at Memorial Sloan Kettering on a trial protocol, was included. Peripheral blood mononuclear cells were collected pretreatment and during treatment, at between 1 and 8 total time points per patient. The Qiagen DNeasy Blood extraction kit was used to purify genomic DNA from total PBMCs and from tumor samples. Collected pretreatment and during treatment, PBMCs were isolated and stored as previously described.

To estimate absolute template abundance from read counts, synthetic TCR analog templates were spiked into each PCR. The immunoSEQ assay used bias-controlled V and J gene primers to amplify TCRbeta CDR3 regions from genomic DNA. Sequencing of rearranged TCRbeta segments was performed at approximately 20X coverage. From the authors' description of their analysis: Sequencing errors were corrected by clustering, and CDR3s were annotated against IMGT so that V, D and J genes could be assigned. Downstream analyses used only productive TCRbeta rearrangements and left out out-of-frame or stop-codon sequences. Clonality was calculated as one minus the Shannon entropy normalized by the log of the number of unique productive sequences. Clones differing between time points or between blood and tumor were identified using Fisher's exact test with Benjamini-Hochberg correction, with an adjusted p below 0.01 applied as the threshold. Not all clones reach the TCRdb copy of this immuneACCESS table, which keeps in-frame sequences only. Checked studies attribute under half of the gap to unresolved V genes and leave the rest unexplained. That table is the source of V, J and clone size, and D and trimming were worked out from the DNA. A total of about 42,000 clones appear in this sample, roughly four fifths of them only once. 2.7% of the sample comes from the top ten.

Overall study outcomes, separate from this receptor: Because of the small sample size (n ≈ 31) and the many exploratory analyses performed, the results are intended to be regarded as hypothesis-generating. At 3 weeks after the start of treatment, tumor-associated TCR clones in peripheral blood had expanded more in patients with durable benefit (n of about 21, p = 0.022). A pretreatment peripheral blood TCR clonality below the median was linked to improved progression-free and overall survival.

This receptor chain uses TRBV15 and TRBJ2-4, with 7 junctional bases fitting TRBD2. This clonotype originated in a man between 65 and 85 years old with urothelial cancer. Sequencing was performed on PBMCs, taken around atezolizumab (anti-PD-L1) treatment. The nucleotides are TGTGCCACCAGCGGGGAGGGGTGGGCCAAAAACATTCAGTACTTC. This gives the protein CATSGEGWAKNIQYF. Outside the CDR3, residues come from the reference TRBV15 and TRBJ2-4 proteins, so the full variable domain is: DAMVIQNPRYQVTQFGKPVTLSCSQTLNHNVMYWYQQKSSQAPKLLFHYYDKDFNNEADTPDNFQSRRPNTSFCFLDIRSPGLGDTAMYLCATSGEGWAKNIQYFGAGTRLSVL.